This TCR beta chain came from a study of PD-1 blockade in mismatch repair-deficient tumors. Looking at the study overall: All were previously treated, progressing patients with some twelve mismatch repair-deficient cancer types. Study-level points and caveats: Tumor-resident clones, often undetectable pretreatment in blood, expanded then contracted after pembrolizumab.

Clones were sequenced by immunoSEQ multiplex PCR, and TCRdb holds only the in-frame ones, with some missing. Of roughly 130,000 clones in the sample, 88% are singletons; the top ten hold over 9.5%. Points on this clone: What it binds is not known.

All patients were mismatch repair deficient, assessed by either PCR or immunohistochemistry. TCR sequencing covered a few patients who responded to pembrolizumab. The germline V and J ends were trimmed by 4 bases and 7 bases, with 13 bases remaining between them. There are 14 residues in the CDR3. Germline V gene data show CDR1 as MNHEY and CDR2 as SMNVEV (reference sequence). This receptor was identified in an adult with mismatch repair-deficient cancer. This sample comprised peripheral blood, obtained roughly 67 weeks after starting pembrolizumab. The rearrangement uses TRBV27 and TRBJ2-2; weak D call: TRBD1 (6 bases). CDR3 in DNA: TGTGCCAGCAGTTCTCCTACAGGGTACGGGGAGCTGTTTTTT. It yields the protein CASSSPTGYGELFF.